Listed below are T cell receptor beta chains from one sample, sequenced in a study of blood T cell repertoires in COVID-19. Data came from immunoSEQ multiplex PCR; TCRdb stores just in-frame clones and leaves some out. The profile shows 150,000 to 200,000 clones, approximately 82% of them singletons. Input material: peripheral blood. These receptors were collected from a woman aged 80 or over with acute or convalescent COVID-19. The conserved cysteine and the conserved F or W are not part of the CDR3 here. Each record gives: J gene, V gene, CDR3 protein.

J: TRBJ2-1; V: TRBV2; CDR3: ASSEVRLAVYNEQF
J: TRBJ2-7; V: TRBV6-2/TRBV6-3; CDR3: ASSYQTSGRSPLYEQY
J: TRBJ2-3; V: TRBV10-3; CDR3: AISPGLAEGDTQY
J: TRBJ1-2; V: TRBV27; CDR3: ASSLAVTGSVPENYGYT
J: TRBJ2-7; V: TRBV6-2/TRBV6-3; CDR3: ASSYSASGSNEQY
J: TRBJ1-1; V: TRBV19; CDR3: ASSPARAEAF
J: TRBJ1-1; V: TRBV9; CDR3: ASSVVQGTTEAF
J: TRBJ2-1; V: TRBV4-3; CDR3: ASSPAVAGGYNEQF
J: TRBJ1-4; V: TRBV7-2; CDR3: ASSLGASVGRTNEKLF
J: TRBJ1-5; V: TRBV5-5; CDR3: ASSLTGNSNQPQH
J: TRBJ2-7; V: TRBV6-6; CDR3: ASSSGGVYEQY
J: TRBJ1-1; V: TRBV19; CDR3: ASSIQGVAGTEAF
J: TRBJ1-1; V: TRBV19; CDR3: ASHPRGLTRNTEAF
J: TRBJ1-2; V: TRBV7-8; CDR3: ASSLSGEIGYT
J: TRBJ2-7; V: TRBV6-2/TRBV6-3; CDR3: ASSFYYEQY
J: TRBJ2-1; V: TRBV4-1; CDR3: ASSQDLPAEEQF
J: TRBJ1-1; V: TRBV6-2/TRBV6-3; CDR3: ASSYSSRAEAF
J: TRBJ2-1; V: TRBV30; CDR3: AWAGTGYGEQF
J: TRBJ2-7; V: TRBV29-1; CDR3: SVGISYEQY
J: TRBJ2-5; V: TRBV27; CDR3: ASNPAGQGKTQY
J: TRBJ1-2; V: TRBV27; CDR3: ASSLSGGNYGYT
J: TRBJ2-3; V: TRBV2; CDR3: ASRKQSTDTQY
J: TRBJ1-5; V: TRBV6-1; CDR3: ASSEGTGRGPQH
J: TRBJ2-2; V: TRBV10-2; CDR3: ASAGANTGELF
J: TRBJ2-7; V: TRBV5-4; CDR3: ASRPPDRSEQY
J: TRBJ2-1; V: TRBV5-5; CDR3: ASSPPGLADNEQF
J: TRBJ2-1; V: TRBV7-6; CDR3: ASSKRLAGDNEQF
J: TRBJ2-1; V: TRBV7-9; CDR3: ASSLGGLAEWNEQF
J: TRBJ1-1; V: TRBV5-1; CDR3: ASSLIQGNTEAF
J: TRBJ1-2; V: TRBV2; CDR3: ASSEIGTGVSYGYT
J: TRBJ1-2; V: TRBV5-1; CDR3: ASSLPTGGEGYT
J: TRBJ2-2; V: TRBV4-3; CDR3: ASSHGTVRPGELF
J: TRBJ2-1; V: TRBV7-8; CDR3: ASSLVSGRADEQF
J: TRBJ2-7; V: TRBV12-3/TRBV12-4; CDR3: ASSFGPEQY
J: TRBJ2-7; V: TRBV9; CDR3: ASSRQTSYEQY
J: TRBJ1-1; V: TRBV19; CDR3: ASSIPGYTEAF
J: TRBJ1-5; V: TRBV6-5; CDR3: ASSYSRGGSNQPQH
J: TRBJ1-1; V: TRBV15; CDR3: ATSRDTAGYTEAF
J: TRBJ2-3; V: TRBV29-1; CDR3: SVNGLAGFTDTQY
J: TRBJ2-1; V: TRBV24-1; CDR3: ATSGSGRASYNEQF
J: TRBJ1-2; V: TRBV14; CDR3: ASSHGTGKNT
J: TRBJ1-6; V: TRBV9; CDR3: ASSPLGTGVSPLH
J: TRBJ1-6; V: TRBV19; CDR3: ATQDRGNSPLH
J: TRBJ2-1; V: TRBV7-2; CDR3: ASSLGTSGYNEQF
J: TRBJ1-4; V: TRBV14; CDR3: ASSQNRDSNEKLF